The 21 T cell receptor beta chains in this list originate from one sample, sequenced in a study of T cells in women clearing cervical HPV infection. TCRdb's table, derived via immunoSEQ multiplex PCR, lists solely in-frame clones and lacks some. The listing contains under 50,000 clones. Sequences were obtained from blood buffy coat. The origin of the receptors is a woman aged 18 to 75 with a cervical HPV16 infection that either progressed to CIN3+ or cleared (not recorded which).

As to this clone: With the read ending 3 residues before the CDR3 end, the germline J gene is used to fill in that end. The rearrangement joins TRBV30 to TRBJ2-7; D is uncertain. CDR1 GTSNPN and CDR2 SVGIG come from the germline V gene (reference sequence). V was pared by 0 bases and J by 5 bases, with 5 bases between. This CDR3 has 11 residues. This CDR3 reads CAWSVLHEQYF. The part of the CDR3 DNA that was read is TGTGCCTGGAGTGTACTCCACGAG.

A word on this clone: Sequencing ends 3 residues short of the CDR3 end; the germline J gene provides the rest. The chain combines TRBV13 with TRBJ2-7, with TRBD1 matching over 12 bases. Germline V lookup: CDR1 PRHDT, CDR2 FYEKMQ (reference sequence). The CDR3 consists of 14 residues. V lost 6 bases to trimming and J lost 6 bases; unmatched junction nucleotides: 6. CDR3 DNA (partial): TGTGCCAGCAGGGACCGGGACAGGGGGCCCGAG. It yields the protein CASRDRDRGPE. The full-length CDR3 reads as CASRDRDRGPEQYF.

As concerns this clone: The CDR3 is cut off 3 residues early in the read; its end comes from the germline J gene. The rearrangement uses TRBV30 and TRBJ2-4; D not certain. In germline, CDR1 is GTSNPN, CDR2 SVGIG (reference sequence). V gave up 5 bases and J gave up 3 bases, with 14 bases separating them. This CDR3 spans 14 amino acids. The sequenced CDR3 bases are TGTGCCTGGGATGCCGGTCCCAACAAAAACATT. Translation gives CAWDAGPNKNI. The full CDR3 sequence reads CAWDAGPNKNIQYF. Together with reference TRBV30 and TRBJ2-4, the CDR3 gives the full variable domain: SQTIHQWPATLVQPVGSPLSLECTVEGTSNPNLYWYRQAAGRGLQLLFYSVGIGQISSEVPQNLSASRPQDRQFILSSKKLLLSDSGFYLCAWDAGPNKNIQYFGAGTRLSVL.

Points on this clone: The sequenced fragment ends 3 residues before the CDR3 boundary, so the rest is inferred from the germline J gene. The V and J genes are TRBV30 and TRBJ1-2; no definite D call. Germline assignment: CDR1 GTSNPN and CDR2 SVGIG (reference sequence). The CDR3 consists of 11 residues. CDR3 DNA, as far as it was read: TGTGCCTGGTTCCGGGGAGAGGGC. Protein product: CAWFRGEG. The whole CDR3 reads CAWFRGEGYTF.

A remark on this clone: The read terminates 3 residues ahead of where the CDR3 ends, so the germline J gene completes it. This chain joins TRBV4-1 and TRBJ2-2, with 9 bases identical to TRBD2. J lost 4 bases, V lost 4 bases, and 7 bases had no gene match. Germline V gene data show CDR1 as MGHRA and CDR2 as YSYEKL. CDR3 length: 16 amino acids. The DNA read from the CDR3 is TGCGCCAGCAGCCCCAGTAGCGGGAGCGGCACCGGGGAG. It is translated as CASSPSSGSGTGE. Given in full, the CDR3 is CASSPSSGSGTGELFF.

As concerns this clone: The observed sequence ends 3 residues before the CDR3 terminus, with the missing tail filled in from the germline J gene. The chain is built from TRBV7-3 and TRBJ1-1, with 7 bases matching TRBD1. V was clipped by 5 bases and J by 3 bases; unmatched bases: 3. Germline values: CDR1 SGHTA, CDR2 FQGTGA. This CDR3 has 13 residues. The CDR3 reads CASSADRDTEAFF. CDR3 DNA (partial): TGTGCCAGCAGCGCAGACAGGGACACTGAA.

As concerns this clone: Read coverage stops 3 residues before the CDR3 terminus; the germline J gene supplies the remainder. The same CDR3 can be traced to other DNA sequences in this sample. The chain employs TRBV19 and TRBJ1-1; no reliable D call. CDR1 is LNHDA, CDR2 SQIVND, per germline (reference sequence). The V gene lost 4 bases and the J gene lost 1 base, with 7 bases spanning the gap. The CDR3 runs to 13 residues. The CDR3 protein is CASSTGGNTEAFF. The sequenced part of the CDR3 DNA is TGTGCCAGTAGTACCGGCGGGAACACTGAA.

Note on this clone: The read comes to an end 3 residues before the CDR3 does, leaving the germline J gene to fill in the end. J is TRBJ2-1 and V is TRBV19; possible D gene TRBD2, 6 bases. CDR1 is LNHDA and CDR2 is SQIVND in the germline V gene (reference sequence). This CDR3 is built from 17 residues. V lost 6 bases and J lost 0, with 18 bases in between. The DNA read from the CDR3 is TGTGCCAGTAGCCCGGGATCGGGGGAGAGCTCCTACAATGAG. This translates into CASSPGSGESSYNE. The whole CDR3 protein is CASSPGSGESSYNEQFF.

To note about this clone: The read ends 3 residues before the CDR3 terminus; that terminus is restored from the germline J gene. This sequence joins TRBV6-2 or TRBV6-3 and TRBJ1-2, with a tentative D call TRBD1 (5 bases). CDR3 size: 15 residues. The germline gives CDR1 MNHEY, CDR2 SVGEGT. The CDR3 loop is CASSISGLRGDTYTF. The sequenced part of the CDR3 DNA is TGTGCCAGCAGTATTAGCGGCTTAAGGGGAGATACC.

Worth noting for this clone: The read terminates 3 residues ahead of where the CDR3 ends, so the germline J gene completes it. V and J are TRBV19 and TRBJ2-1; TRBD2 matches at 13 bases. Per germline, CDR1 LNHDA and CDR2 SQIVND (reference sequence). The CDR3 contains 16 residues. With V trimmed by 4 bases and J by 4 bases, 4 bases remained unmatched. CDR3 DNA, as far as it was read: TGTGCCAGTAGTACCACTAGCGGGAGGGCTTACAATGAG. Translating it yields CASSTTSGRAYNE. The full CDR3 sequence reads CASSTTSGRAYNEQFF.

A note on this clone: Read coverage stops 3 residues before the CDR3 terminus; the germline J gene supplies the remainder. The V gene is TRBV30, the J gene TRBJ1-1; tentatively, D is TRBD1 (6 bases). Trimming pared 5 bases from V and 3 bases from J, leaving 13 bases between. Per germline, CDR1 GTSNPN and CDR2 SVGIG (reference sequence). The CDR3 is made up of 13 amino acids. The CDR3: CAWEGGTYTEAFF. The covered CDR3 bases are TGTGCCTGGGAGGGGGGGACGTACACTGAA.

About this clone: The CDR3 extends 3 residues past the end of the read, so its final part is completed from the germline J gene. This chain uses TRBV4-2 with TRBJ1-2; 11 bases are shared with TRBD1. After removal of 3 bases from V and 3 bases from J, the junction contained 9 bases not matched to a gene. Germline assignment: CDR1 LGHNA and CDR2 YNFKEQ. The CDR3 is 17 residues long. The CDR3: CASSQAGTGGVYYGYTF. The CDR3 bases that were read are TGTGCCAGCAGCCAGGCCGGGACAGGGGGTGTTTACTATGGC.

With respect to this clone: The read halts 3 residues ahead of the CDR3 end, with the missing end drawn from the germline J gene. The chain combines TRBV2 with TRBJ2-2; 11 nucleotides match TRBD2. V lost 8 bases and J lost 0; bases outside the gene matches: 2. There are 15 residues in the CDR3. Germline loops: CDR1 SNHLY, CDR2 FYNNEI. CDR3 DNA, as far as it was read: TGTGCCAGCCTGGGACTAGCGGCGAACACCGGGGAG. Translating gives CASLGLAANTGE. The CDR3, in full, reads CASLGLAANTGELFF.

Concerning this clone: The read comes to an end 3 residues before the CDR3 does, leaving the germline J gene to fill in the end. The rearrangement joins TRBV7-9 to TRBJ2-1; the D gene is possibly TRBD2 (5 bases). The V end was cut by 8 bases, the J end by 6 bases, with 14 bases between. The CDR3 has 13 amino acids. CDR1 is SEHNR, CDR2 FQNEAQ, per germline (reference sequence). The CDR3 sequence is CASPSTSTNEQFF. The covered CDR3 bases are TGTGCCAGCCCATCTACTAGTACCAATGAG.

As for this clone: The read halts 3 residues ahead of the CDR3 end, with the missing end drawn from the germline J gene. The chain is built from TRBV20-1 and TRBJ1-2, with TRBD1 as a possible D gene (6 bases). The CDR3 runs to 17 residues. Germline V gene data show CDR1 as DFQATT and CDR2 as SNEGSKA (reference sequence). V lost 4 bases and J 2 bases, leaving 23 bases between the germline ends. The sequenced part of the CDR3 DNA is TGCAGTGCTATCCGGGGTTTTAGGACGGACAGAAACTATGGC. The encoded protein is CSAIRGFRTDRNYG. The whole CDR3 protein reads CSAIRGFRTDRNYGYTF.

For this clone: Sequencing ends 3 residues short of the CDR3 end; the germline J gene provides the rest. V gene TRBV30 combines with J gene TRBJ1-2; a weak D match, TRBD1 (6 bases). Germline assignment: CDR1 GTSNPN and CDR2 SVGIG (reference sequence). The CDR3 has 11 residues. The sequenced part of the CDR3 DNA is TGTGCCTCGAAAGGGGACATCGGC. It is translated as CASKGDIG. The full CDR3 protein reads CASKGDIGYTF.

In regard to this clone: Read data end 3 residues before the CDR3 end; the end is taken from the germline J gene. The rearrangement links TRBV11-3 to TRBJ2-4; 8 nucleotides agree with TRBD1. CDR1 and CDR2 (germline): SGHNT, YENEEA. The V segment lost 1 base and the J segment 8 bases; nucleotides outside the gene matches: 4. The CDR3 is made up of 14 amino acids. The CDR3 DNA, read in part, is TGTGCCAGCAGCTTAGGGACAGGGATAGACATT. Translating it yields CASSLGTGIDI. The CDR3 in its entirety is CASSLGTGIDIQYF.

Incomplete CDR3 DNA: TGTGCCAGCAGCTTATCAAGGGGAGGAAGGTCA. Amino acid sequence: CASSLSRGGRS. The entire CDR3 protein is CASSLSRGGRSLFF. The chain links TRBV7-2 to TRBJ1-4, with D possibly being TRBD1 (5 bases). The CDR3 end is not reached by the read, which stops 3 residues before it; the germline J gene fills it in. The germline gives CDR1 SGHTA, CDR2 FQGNSA. The CDR3 runs to 14 residues.

Notes on this clone: The read falls 3 residues short of the CDR3 end, and the missing part is taken from the germline J gene. The chain links TRBV19 to TRBJ2-7; 7 nucleotides agree with TRBD1. This CDR3 is built from 15 residues. With V trimmed by 6 bases and J by 0 bases, 8 bases remained unmatched. Germline CDR1 reads LNHDA; CDR2 reads SQIVND (reference sequence). The CDR3 here is CASSKKGDSSYEQYF. CDR3 bases read: TGTGCCAGTAGCAAAAAGGGGGACAGCTCCTACGAG.

With regard to this clone: The CDR3 end is not reached by the read, which stops 3 residues before it; the germline J gene fills it in. The V gene is TRBV29-1, the J gene TRBJ2-4, with D possibly matching TRBD1 (8 bases). The CDR3 is 14 residues long. The V gene's germline CDR1 is SQVTM and CDR2 ANQGSEA. Incomplete CDR3 DNA: TGCAGCGTTGAAGATTCGGACAGGGACTATGGT. This encodes CSVEDSDRDYG. The entire CDR3 protein is CSVEDSDRDYGQYF.

About this clone itself: The read ends 3 residues early relative to the CDR3; the germline J gene fills the gap. V gene TRBV7-3 combines with J gene TRBJ1-1; 8 bases match TRBD1. Per the germline V gene, CDR1 is SGHTA and CDR2 is FQGTGA. CDR3 length equals 19 residues. CDR3 sequence: CASRLTTPLGHRGKTEAFF. CDR3 bases read: TGTGCAAGTCGCTTAACCACCCCTTTAGGGCACAGGGGGAAAACTGAA.